These T cell receptor beta chains were read from a single sample in a study of blood T cell repertoires in COVID-19. Produced via immunoSEQ multiplex PCR; TCRdb's table is partial and in-frame only. Among about half a million clones, roughly nine tenths were seen once, and the ten largest hold about 0.91%. Sequenced material: peripheral blood. These receptors were obtained from a man younger than 35 with COVID-19, enrolled during active disease. Both conserved end residues are part of each CDR3. D genes are given only for firm matches. A clone size is listed for some rows: how often the clone was seen (once, few, many), or a class if it is expanded.

TRBV18	14	TRBJ1-1	.	TRBD1	TGTGCCAGCTCACTAAGGGACAGGAACACTGAAGCTTTCTTT	CASSLRDRNTEAFF
TRBV19	18	TRBJ2-7	.	TRBD2	TGTGCCAGTAGGGGGGAGGGTGTCCGCGGGAGTAACCTCTACGAGCAGTACTTC	CASRGEGVRGSNLYEQYF
TRBV2	17	TRBJ2-2	.	TRBD2	TGTGCCAGCAGGCCCGGACTAGCGGATGTAAACACCGGGGAGCTGTTTTTT	CASRPGLADVNTGELFF
TRBV2	15	TRBJ1-5	.	.	TGTGCCAGCAGTGAAGAAACAGGCTCCAATCAGCCCCAGCATTTT	CASSEETGSNQPQHF
TRBV4-2	16	TRBJ2-5	.	TRBD1	TGTGCCAGCAGCCAAGAGCAGGGCAGGGGGCAAGAGACCCAGTACTTC	CASSQEQGRGQETQYF
TRBV2	13	TRBJ2-1	.	.	TGTGCCAGCTCCAAGGAAAGCGTCGATGAGCAGTTCTTC	CASSKESVDEQFF
TRBV2	16	TRBJ2-2	.	TRBD2	TGTGCCAGCAGTGGGCTAGCGGGAGGGAACACCGGGGAGCTGTTTTTT	CASSGLAGGNTGELFF
TRBV14	14	TRBJ2-1	.	.	TGTGCCAGCAGCCAGGGTAGCGTCTGGAATGAGCAGTTCTTC	CASSQGSVWNEQFF
TRBV15	14	TRBJ2-2	once	TRBD2	TGTGCCACCAGCAGAGCTAGCGGAACCGGGGAGCTGTTTTTT	CATSRASGTGELFF
TRBV6-5	13	TRBJ1-5	.	.	TGTGCCAGCAGCTTAGGGGGGGGTCAGCCCCAGCATTTT	CASSLGGGQPQHF
TRBV7-9	12	TRBJ2-5	many	.	TGTGCCAGCAGCTTACTCCTCGAGACCCAGTACTTC	CASSLLLETQYF
TRBV23-1	14	TRBJ2-2	.	.	TGCGCCAGCAGTCAGAGCCTCAACCCCGGGGAGCTGTTTTTT	CASSQSLNPGELFF
TRBV27	15	TRBJ2-5	.	.	TGTGCCAGCAGACCGGGCCCGGGGGTCGCAGAGACCCAGTACTTC	CASRPGPGVAETQYF
TRBV5-5	17	TRBJ1-4	.	TRBD1	TGTGCCAGCAGCCGGGGACAGGGGGGTCCGGGGAGAGAAAAACTGTTTTTT	CASSRGQGGPGREKLFF
TRBV2	13	TRBJ2-7	.	.	TGTGCCAGCAGTTTAGATCGAGCCTACGAGCAGTACTTC	CASSLDRAYEQYF
TRBV5-1	13	TRBJ2-2	.	.	TGCGCCAGCAGTCTCGGGGGCACCGGGGAGCTGTTTTTT	CASSLGGTGELFF
TRBV27	13	TRBJ2-5	once	TRBD1	TGTGCCAGCAGGAACGGACAGGGAGAGACCCAGTACTTC	CASRNGQGETQYF
TRBV18	14	TRBJ2-7	.	.	TGTGCCAGCTCACTTGGGGCGCAAACCTACGAGCAGTACTTC	CASSLGAQTYEQYF
TRBV5-8	15	TRBJ1-5	.	.	TGTGCCAGCAGCTTGAGACAGCTTAGCAATCAGCCCCAGCATTTT	CASSLRQLSNQPQHF
TRBV15	17	TRBJ2-4	.	.	TGTGCCACCAGCAGAGATGAGACGGGACTAGCCAAAAACATTCAGTACTTC	CATSRDETGLAKNIQYF
TRBV6-5	15	TRBJ2-1	once	TRBD2	TGTGCCAGCAGTCTAGCGGGGGGGCCGAACAATGAGCAGTTCTTC	CASSLAGGPNNEQFF
TRBV18	13	TRBJ2-7	.	.	TGTGCCAGCTCACCTCCCGGGACCTACGAGCAGTACTTC	CASSPPGTYEQYF
TRBV3-1/TRBV3-2	14	TRBJ2-5	once	TRBD1	TGTGCCAGCAGCCAAGCGACAGGGGATGAGACCCAGTACTTC	CASSQATGDETQYF
TRBV11-3	10	TRBJ2-1	.	.	TGTGCCAGCGGGGGGAATGAGCAGTTCTTC	CASGGNEQFF
TRBV5-4	13	TRBJ2-5	.	TRBD1	TGTGCGACCGTACCCCAGGGGGCAGAGACCCAGTACTTC	CATVPQGAETQYF
TRBV30	15	TRBJ2-1	.	.	TGTGCCTGGAGTGCGGATAGGCTAGCTATTAACGAGCAGTTCTTC	CAWSADRLAINEQFF
TRBV18	14	TRBJ2-7	many	.	TGTGCCAGCTCACAGGCGGGAAGCTCCTACGAGCAGTACTTC	CASSQAGSSYEQYF
TRBV5-4	14	TRBJ1-2	.	TRBD1	TGTGCCAGCACAGAAGGGGGCGCGGGCTATGGCTACACCTTC	CASTEGGAGYGYTF
TRBV5-4	17	TRBJ1-1	.	.	TGTGCCAGCAGCATCGACGGACAGCGGATGGGGGACACTGAAGCTTTCTTT	CASSIDGQRMGDTEAFF
TRBV7-9	15	TRBJ1-2	few	TRBD1	TGTGCCAGCAGCCCCCGGACAGGGCAAAGCTATGGCTACACCTTC	CASSPRTGQSYGYTF
TRBV5-1	16	TRBJ2-3	.	TRBD2	TGCGCCAGCAGCTCTATCGGGGGGATACGGACAGATACGCAGTATTTT	CASSSIGGIRTDTQYF
TRBV18	16	TRBJ2-7	once	TRBD1	TGTGCCAGCTCACCAACAAAAAGGACAGGGGACTACGAGCAGTACTTC	CASSPTKRTGDYEQYF
TRBV19	15	TRBJ2-7	.	.	TGTGCCAGTAGTTTCACCTGGCAGGGAAATTACGAGCAGTACTTC	CASSFTWQGNYEQYF
TRBV12-5	15	TRBJ2-1	.	TRBD2	TGTGCTAGTGGTTCGGCGGGGAGGGTGGGCAATGAGCAGTTCTTC	CASGSAGRVGNEQFF
TRBV7-3	15	TRBJ2-2	.	.	TGTGCCAGCAGCTTAACCCGCCAGGGGACCGGGGAGCTGTTTTTT	CASSLTRQGTGELFF
TRBV7-9	15	TRBJ1-2	.	TRBD1	TGTGCCAGCAGCTTAGCGCTGGTGACAGGGGGCGGCTACACCTTC	CASSLALVTGGGYTF
TRBV11-2	14	TRBJ2-5	.	.	TGTGCCAGCAGCTTCTGGTACGGGGAAGAGACCCAGTACTTC	CASSFWYGEETQYF
TRBV5-5	16	TRBJ2-5	.	TRBD1	TGTGCCAGCAGCTTGCTAGGGACAGGGAGAGGGGAGACCCAGTACTTC	CASSLLGTGRGETQYF
TRBV14	17	TRBJ2-6	.	.	TGTGCCAGCAGCCAAGATCTTGGGGAGGCTGGGGCCAACGTCCTGACTTTC	CASSQDLGEAGANVLTF
TRBV30	16	TRBJ2-4	.	.	TGTGCCTGGAGTGTACGCGGGGTGATCGCCAAAAACATTCAGTACTTC	CAWSVRGVIAKNIQYF
TRBV5-4	14	TRBJ1-6	.	.	TGTGCCAGCAGCTTGGAGGGGCAGGGAACACCCCTCCACTTT	CASSLEGQGTPLHF
TRBV19	14	TRBJ2-5	.	.	TGTGCCAGTAGTATCGGGCAGGGCAGAGAGACCCAGTACTTC	CASSIGQGRETQYF
TRBV5-1	13	TRBJ2-7	.	TRBD1	TGCGCCAGCAGCGTAACAGGGGGGTACGAGCAGTACTTC	CASSVTGGYEQYF
TRBV4-1	11	TRBJ2-1	.	.	TGCGCCAGCAGCTGGCTCAATGAGCAGTTCTTC	CASSWLNEQFF
TRBV30	15	TRBJ2-2	.	.	TGTGCCTGGAGGACCCTACAGGGGAGGTCCGGGGAGCTGTTTTTT	CAWRTLQGRSGELFF
TRBV4-1	16	TRBJ2-7	once	.	TGCGCCAGCAGCCAAGGGTTCACGGGAGTTCACTACGAGCAGTACTTC	CASSQGFTGVHYEQYF
TRBV24-1	17	TRBJ2-3	.	TRBD2	TGTGCCACCAGTGACCAGAGCGGGGCGCGACGGGCAGATACGCAGTATTTT	CATSDQSGARRADTQYF
TRBV5-6	17	TRBJ2-5	.	.	TGTGCCAGCAGCTTGGCAAAAACCGGGACATTTCAAGAGACCCAGTACTTC	CASSLAKTGTFQETQYF
TRBV5-1	16	TRBJ2-5	.	.	TGCGCCTCCAGGGTATCTTATGGGGGCCGCCAGGAGACCCAGTACTTC	CASRVSYGGRQETQYF
TRBV27	13	TRBJ2-7	.	TRBD2	TGTGCCAGCAGCTGGACTAGGGACTACGAGCAGTACTTC	CASSWTRDYEQYF
TRBV2	15	TRBJ1-5	.	TRBD1	TGTGCCAGCAGGGAAAAGACAGGGCTCAATCAGCCCCAGCATTTT	CASREKTGLNQPQHF
TRBV25-1	14	TRBJ1-6	.	.	TGTGCCAGCAGAAGCGGGACACAGAATTCACCCCTCCACTTT	CASRSGTQNSPLHF
TRBV19	12	TRBJ2-1	.	.	TGTGCCAGTAGAAGTGGTGGGCATGAGCAGTTCTTC	CASRSGGHEQFF
TRBV7-9	15	TRBJ2-1	.	.	TGTGCCACTGCTCGTGCAGGGGTAGACTACAATGAGCAGTTCTTC	CATARAGVDYNEQFF
TRBV24-1	11	TRBJ2-3	.	.	TGTGCCACCAGTGATCAACGGGTGCAGTATTTT	CATSDQRVQYF
TRBV19	13	TRBJ1-1	once	.	TGTGCCAGTAACGCCAGGGGGAACACTGAAGCTTTCTTT	CASNARGNTEAFF
TRBV19	16	TRBJ2-1	.	TRBD2	TGTGCCAGTAGTCTAATAAGCGGGAGTTGGTACAATGAGCAGTTCTTC	CASSLISGSWYNEQFF